This T cell receptor beta chain came from a study of blood T cells in healthy people across ages. Study-wide results and caveats: Per-million-T-cell TCR beta diversity fell roughly linearly with age.

The authors ran a second PCR of roughly 7 to 11 cycles using a sample-barcoded 5' primer and a J-beta primer mix. TCRdb used MiXCR to reprocess the 5' RACE reads, holding one entry per CDR3 protein. The sample includes about 670,000 distinct CDR3 sequences, approximately 52% seen only once; the top ten take roughly 14%. Remarks on this clonotype: Its antigen is not identified.

CDR3 length: 13 amino acids. The V gene's germline CDR1 is SGHRS and CDR2 YFSETQ. Specimen: blood. V usage is TRBV5-1 and J usage is TRBJ2-4, with D perhaps assigned TRBD1 or TRBD2 (7 bases each). The tail of the sequence fits TRBJ2-5 better, so the J call may be wrong. This TCR was sampled from a woman at least 80 years old in good health. The CDR3 protein is CASGLQGRGTQYF. The DNA of the CDR3 is TGCGCCAGCGGACTACAGGGGAGGGGGACCCAGTACTTC.